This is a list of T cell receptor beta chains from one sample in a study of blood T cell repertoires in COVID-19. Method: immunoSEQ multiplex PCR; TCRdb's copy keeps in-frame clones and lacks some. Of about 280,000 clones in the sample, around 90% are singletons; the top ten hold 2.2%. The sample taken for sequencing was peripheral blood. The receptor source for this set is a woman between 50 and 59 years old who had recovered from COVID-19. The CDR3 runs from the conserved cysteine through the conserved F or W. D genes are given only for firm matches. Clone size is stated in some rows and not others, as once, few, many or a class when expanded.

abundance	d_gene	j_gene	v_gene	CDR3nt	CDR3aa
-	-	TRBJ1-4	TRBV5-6	TGTGCCAGCAGCTTGTTCCAGGGACTCCGTGAAAAACTGTTTTTT	CASSLFQGLREKLFF
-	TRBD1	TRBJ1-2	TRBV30	TGTGCCTGGAGTGTGAAGGGGGCAAACTATGGCTACACCTTC	CAWSVKGANYGYTF
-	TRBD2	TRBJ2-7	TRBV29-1	TGCAGCGTTCGGACTAGCGGGAGCTACGAGCAGTACTTC	CSVRTSGSYEQYF
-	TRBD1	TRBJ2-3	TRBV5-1	TGCGCCAGCAGCTTGGTGGGGACAGGGGGCACAGATACGCAGTATTTT	CASSLVGTGGTDTQYF
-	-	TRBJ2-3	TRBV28	TGTGCCAGCAGTCTTACGGGTAGCACAGATACGCAGTATTTT	CASSLTGSTDTQYF
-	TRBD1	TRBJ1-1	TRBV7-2	TGTGCCAGCAGCTTGGGAGGGACAGGGGTAAGAGGCACTGAAGCTTTCTTT	CASSLGGTGVRGTEAFF
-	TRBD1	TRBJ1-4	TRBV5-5	TGTGCCAGCAACAACGGACAGGGGGCTGAAAAACTGTTTTTT	CASNNGQGAEKLFF
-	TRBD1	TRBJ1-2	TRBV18	TGTGCCAGCTCACCCGGGACAGGGGCCGGCTATGGCTACACCTTC	CASSPGTGAGYGYTF
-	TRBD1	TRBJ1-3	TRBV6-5	TGTGCCAGCAGAACCGGACAGGGGAGGCACACCATATATTTT	CASRTGQGRHTIYF
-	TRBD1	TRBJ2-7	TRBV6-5	TGTGCCAGCAGTTACGGGACAGGGTCCCACGAGCAGTACTTC	CASSYGTGSHEQYF
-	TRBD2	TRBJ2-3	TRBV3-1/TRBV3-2	TGTGCCAGCAGCCAAGACGACAGCGGGGATCGGGATACGCAGTATTTT	CASSQDDSGDRDTQYF
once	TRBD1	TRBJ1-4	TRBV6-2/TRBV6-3	TGTGCCAGCAGACCTCCGAGGACAGGTGAAAAACTGTTTTTT	CASRPPRTGEKLFF
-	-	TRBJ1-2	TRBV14	TGTGCCAGCAGCCCCGGGGGAGGGGCTCCCTCCGGCTACACCTTC	CASSPGGGAPSGYTF
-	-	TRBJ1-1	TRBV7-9	TGTGCCAGCAGCTTAGGGTTTTCGGGAGGGAGAGAAGCTTTCTTT	CASSLGFSGGREAFF
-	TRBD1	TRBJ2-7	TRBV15	TGTGCCACCAGCAGACCAGCTATTGGGACAGGGAGCTACGAGCAGTACTTC	CATSRPAIGTGSYEQYF
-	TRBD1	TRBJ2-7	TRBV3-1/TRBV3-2	TGTGCCAGCAGCCCCTCGGGACAGGTCTACGAGCAGTACTTC	CASSPSGQVYEQYF
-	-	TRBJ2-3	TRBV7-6	TGTGCCAGCAGCTATTGGAGGGATACGCAGTATTTT	CASSYWRDTQYF
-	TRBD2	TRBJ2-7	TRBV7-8	TGTGCCAGCAGCTTAGCGAGGCCTAGCGGGGGTTTCTACGAGCAGTACTTC	CASSLARPSGGFYEQYF
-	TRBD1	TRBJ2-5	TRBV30	TGTGCCTGGAGTTCCGGGACAGGCGCAGAGACCCAGTACTTC	CAWSSGTGAETQYF
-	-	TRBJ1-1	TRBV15	TGTGCCACCAGCCGCAGGACAGCGAACACTGAAGCTTTCTTT	CATSRRTANTEAFF
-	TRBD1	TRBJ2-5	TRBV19	TGTGCCAGTAGTGAATCGACAGGGGTGGAGACCCAGTACTTC	CASSESTGVETQYF
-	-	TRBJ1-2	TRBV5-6	TGTGCCAGCAGCTCGGGAGGACAGTACTATGGCTACACCTTC	CASSSGGQYYGYTF
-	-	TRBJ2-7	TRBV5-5	TGTGCCAGCAGCCCCGGGCCAGGGGGGAGTTACGAGCAGTACTTC	CASSPGPGGSYEQYF
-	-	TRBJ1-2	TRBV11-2	TGTGCCAGCAGCTTCCCGCCACAGGGTCTTGGCTACACCTTC	CASSFPPQGLGYTF
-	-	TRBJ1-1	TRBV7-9	TGTGCCAGCAGCTTGATGGGGGGAGGGACTGAAGCTTTCTTT	CASSLMGGGTEAFF
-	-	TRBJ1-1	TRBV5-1	TGCGCCAGCAGATCCTCCCAGATCTCTAACACTGAAGCTTTCTTT	CASRSSQISNTEAFF
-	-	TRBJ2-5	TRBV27	TGTGCCAGCAGTTTAAAGGGGGAAATCCAAGAGACCCAGTACTTC	CASSLKGEIQETQYF
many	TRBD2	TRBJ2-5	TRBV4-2	TGTGCCAGCAGCCAAGAACTAGCGGGGGGGCCAGAGACCCAGTACTTC	CASSQELAGGPETQYF
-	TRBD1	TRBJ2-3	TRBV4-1	TGCGCCAGCAGCCAAGCAGGGGGCGAAGATACGCAGTATTTT	CASSQAGGEDTQYF
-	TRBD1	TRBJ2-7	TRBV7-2	TGTGCCAGCACCGACGGTCCCGGGACAGGGTTGGGTGGGTACGAGCAGTACTTC	CASTDGPGTGLGGYEQYF
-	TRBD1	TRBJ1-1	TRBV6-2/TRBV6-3	TGTGCCAGCAGTTACCCCCCGGGACAGGGGGAAGTCGTAGCTTTCTTT	CASSYPPGQGEVVAFF
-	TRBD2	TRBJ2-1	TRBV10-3	TGTGCCATCAGTGAGCCACCGGGACTAGCCACAAGCTCCTACAATGAGCAGTTCTTC	CAISEPPGLATSSYNEQFF
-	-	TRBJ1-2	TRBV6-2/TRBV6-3	TGTGCCAGCAGCCGGACAGATTATCCTGGCTACACCTTC	CASSRTDYPGYTF
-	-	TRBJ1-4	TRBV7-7	TGTGCTAGCAGCCCAGGACACGGAGTTGAAAAACTGTTTTTT	CASSPGHGVEKLFF
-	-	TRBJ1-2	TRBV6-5	TGTGCCAGCAGTTACGAAATAGGGCCAGGGCAGAAAGGCTACACCTTC	CASSYEIGPGQKGYTF
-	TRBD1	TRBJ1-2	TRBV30	TGTGCCTGGAGTTCTCCAGGGGGACTCTATGGCTACACCTTC	CAWSSPGGLYGYTF
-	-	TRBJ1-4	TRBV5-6	TGTGCCAGCAGCTACAGGGTTTCGAAGGAAAAACTGTTTTTT	CASSYRVSKEKLFF
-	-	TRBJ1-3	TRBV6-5	TGTGCCAGCACTGCCCAGGGCTCTGGAAACACCATATATTTT	CASTAQGSGNTIYF
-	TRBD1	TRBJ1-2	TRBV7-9	TGTGCCAGCAGCATCGGACAGGTCAACTATGGCTACACCTTC	CASSIGQVNYGYTF